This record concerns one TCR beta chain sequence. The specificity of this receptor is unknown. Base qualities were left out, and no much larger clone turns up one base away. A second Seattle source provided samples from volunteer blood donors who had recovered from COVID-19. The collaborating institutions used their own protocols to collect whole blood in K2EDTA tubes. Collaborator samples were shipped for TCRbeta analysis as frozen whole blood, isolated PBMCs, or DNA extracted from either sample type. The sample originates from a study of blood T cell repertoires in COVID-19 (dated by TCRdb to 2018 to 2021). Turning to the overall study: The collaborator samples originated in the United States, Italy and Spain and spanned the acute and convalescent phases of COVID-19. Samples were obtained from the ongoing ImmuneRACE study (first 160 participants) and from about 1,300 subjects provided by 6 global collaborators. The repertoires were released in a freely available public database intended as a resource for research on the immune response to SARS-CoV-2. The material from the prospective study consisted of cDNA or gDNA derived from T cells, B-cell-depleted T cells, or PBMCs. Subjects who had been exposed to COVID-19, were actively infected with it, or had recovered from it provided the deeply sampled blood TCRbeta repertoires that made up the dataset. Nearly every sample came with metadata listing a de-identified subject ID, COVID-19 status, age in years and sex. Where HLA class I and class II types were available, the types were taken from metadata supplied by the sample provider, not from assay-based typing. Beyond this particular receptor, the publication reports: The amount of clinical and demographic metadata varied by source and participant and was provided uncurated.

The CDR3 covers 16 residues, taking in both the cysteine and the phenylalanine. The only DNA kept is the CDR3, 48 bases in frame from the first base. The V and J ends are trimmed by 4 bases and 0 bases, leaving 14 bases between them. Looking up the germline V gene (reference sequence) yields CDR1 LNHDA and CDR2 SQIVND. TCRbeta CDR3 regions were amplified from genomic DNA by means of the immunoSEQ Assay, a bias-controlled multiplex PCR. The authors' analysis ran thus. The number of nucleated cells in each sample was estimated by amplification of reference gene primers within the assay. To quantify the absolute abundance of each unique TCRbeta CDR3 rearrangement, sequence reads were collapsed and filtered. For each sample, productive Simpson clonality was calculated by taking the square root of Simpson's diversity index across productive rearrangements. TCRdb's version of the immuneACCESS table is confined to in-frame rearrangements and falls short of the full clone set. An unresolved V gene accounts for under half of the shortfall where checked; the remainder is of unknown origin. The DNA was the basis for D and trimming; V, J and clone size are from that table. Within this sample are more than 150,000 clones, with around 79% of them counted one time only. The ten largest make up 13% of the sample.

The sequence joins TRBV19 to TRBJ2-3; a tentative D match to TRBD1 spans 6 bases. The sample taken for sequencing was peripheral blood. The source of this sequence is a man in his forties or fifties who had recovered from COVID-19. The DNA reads TGTGCCAGTAGTACAGACAGGACATTAAGCACAGATACGCAGTATTTT. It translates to CASSTDRTLSTDTQYF.